This TCR beta chain was obtained from a study of CXCR3-negative and CXCR3-positive naive CD8 T cells. As concerns this clonotype: Its target is unknown.

Per germline, CDR1 SNHLY and CDR2 FYNNEI. CDR3 length equals 12 residues. The libraries of TRB cDNA were constructed through 5' RACE using UMI labels. TCRdb re-called the 5' RACE reads, yielding one record per CDR3 amino acid sequence without DNA. This repertoire comprises around 60,000 distinct CDR3 sequences; its ten largest clones make up roughly 0.73%. Notes on the study in general: With respect to TRBV-TRBJ usage, naive CXCR3-negative and CXCR3-positive cells were similar; memory differed. Naive cells positive for CXCR3 carried more hydrophobic TRB CDR3s than CXCR3-negative ones.

Naive CD8+ T cells were CD45RO-CCR7+CD27+CD95-. The chain combines TRBV2 with TRBJ1-6. The clonotype comes from a human donor in good health. Some clones in this sample may be carry-over from other donors' samples. Sequenced sample: naive CXCR3+ CD8+ T cells from blood. The sample's subset: CD45RO-CCR7+CD27+CD95- naive CD8+ T cells expressing CXCR3 (TNR3+). The CDR3 protein is CASSEGNSPLHF.